Listed below are T cell receptor beta chains from one sample, sequenced in a study of blood T cell repertoires in COVID-19. Using immunoSEQ multiplex PCR, the repertoire was profiled, and TCRdb retains in-frame clones only, with some absent. The sample includes 310,000 or so clones, roughly 89% seen only once; the top ten take just under 9%. The sequencing sample was made of PBMCs or T cells enriched from blood (not recorded which). These receptors were collected from a woman younger than 30 who had recovered from COVID-19. Each CDR3 is given with its conserved first and last residue. D genes are given only for firm matches. Only part of the rows carry a size: once, few, many, or a class if the clone is expanded.

CDR3 length: 13
V gene: TRBV30
J gene: TRBJ2-7
clone size: NA
D gene: NA
CDR3 protein: CAWGMGSSYEQYF
CDR3 DNA: TGTGCCTGGGGGATGGGCAGCTCCTACGAGCAGTACTTC

CDR3 length: 15
V gene: TRBV27
J gene: TRBJ1-6
clone size: once
D gene: NA
CDR3 protein: CASSLSDSYNSPLHF
CDR3 DNA: TGTGCCAGCAGTCTTTCGGACAGTTATAATTCACCCCTCCACTTT

CDR3 length: 14
V gene: TRBV5-1
J gene: TRBJ2-5
clone size: NA
D gene: NA
CDR3 protein: CASSLGGDQETQYF
CDR3 DNA: TGCGCCAGCAGCTTGGGGGGAGACCAAGAGACCCAGTACTTC

CDR3 length: 15
V gene: TRBV19
J gene: TRBJ2-3
clone size: NA
D gene: TRBD2
CDR3 protein: CASSLAGWRTDTQYF
CDR3 DNA: TGTGCCAGTAGTCTAGCGGGGTGGAGAACAGATACGCAGTATTTT

CDR3 length: 17
V gene: TRBV19
J gene: TRBJ1-5
clone size: NA
D gene: NA
CDR3 protein: CASRGAAGAYSNQPQHF
CDR3 DNA: TGTGCCAGCCGGGGGGCGGCAGGGGCCTATAGCAATCAGCCCCAGCATTTT

CDR3 length: 11
V gene: TRBV15
J gene: TRBJ1-1
clone size: once
D gene: NA
CDR3 protein: CATAGNTEAFF
CDR3 DNA: TGTGCCACCGCAGGGAACACTGAAGCTTTCTTT

CDR3 length: 19
V gene: TRBV7-2
J gene: TRBJ2-3
clone size: NA
D gene: TRBD1
CDR3 protein: CASSLGIWTGPWRTDTQYF
CDR3 DNA: TGTGCCAGCAGCTTAGGGATTTGGACAGGGCCCTGGCGCACAGATACGCAGTATTTT

CDR3 length: 15
V gene: TRBV7-2
J gene: TRBJ1-6
clone size: NA
D gene: TRBD1
CDR3 protein: CASSFRGQINSPLHF
CDR3 DNA: TGTGCCAGCAGCTTTCGGGGACAGATTAATTCACCCCTCCACTTT

CDR3 length: 13
V gene: TRBV30
J gene: TRBJ2-3
clone size: NA
D gene: TRBD1
CDR3 protein: CAWSEDRANTQYF
CDR3 DNA: TGTGCCTGGAGTGAGGACAGGGCTAATACGCAGTATTTT

CDR3 length: 14
V gene: TRBV18
J gene: TRBJ1-2
clone size: NA
D gene: NA
CDR3 protein: CASSPVWALYGYTF
CDR3 DNA: TGTGCCAGCTCACCTGTGTGGGCCCTCTATGGCTACACCTTC

CDR3 length: 14
V gene: TRBV27
J gene: TRBJ1-1
clone size: NA
D gene: NA
CDR3 protein: CASSSWQENTEAFF
CDR3 DNA: TGTGCCAGCAGTTCCTGGCAAGAAAACACTGAAGCTTTCTTT

CDR3 length: 13
V gene: TRBV12-5
J gene: TRBJ2-3
clone size: NA
D gene: NA
CDR3 protein: CASGLAGTDTQYF
CDR3 DNA: TGTGCTAGTGGTTTAGCCGGCACAGATACGCAGTATTTT

CDR3 length: 12
V gene: TRBV7-9
J gene: TRBJ1-6
clone size: NA
D gene: NA
CDR3 protein: CASSPSGVPLHF
CDR3 DNA: TGTGCCAGCAGCCCTAGCGGGGTACCCCTCCACTTT

CDR3 length: 13
V gene: TRBV10-3
J gene: TRBJ2-3
clone size: NA
D gene: TRBD1
CDR3 protein: CAATGTATDTQYF
CDR3 DNA: TGTGCCGCCACCGGGACAGCCACAGATACGCAGTATTTT

CDR3 length: 13
V gene: TRBV27
J gene: TRBJ1-2
clone size: NA
D gene: NA
CDR3 protein: CASSLRPNYGYTF
CDR3 DNA: TGTGCCAGCAGTTTGCGGCCTAACTATGGCTACACCTTC

CDR3 length: 17
V gene: TRBV5-4
J gene: TRBJ2-6
clone size: NA
D gene: NA
CDR3 protein: CASTDNRGLSGANVLTF
CDR3 DNA: TGTGCCAGCACAGACAACCGTGGCCTTTCTGGGGCCAACGTCCTGACTTTC

CDR3 length: 16
V gene: TRBV5-6
J gene: TRBJ1-1
clone size: once
D gene: TRBD1
CDR3 protein: CASSWGTGSMNTEAFF
CDR3 DNA: TGTGCCAGCAGCTGGGGGACAGGGTCTATGAACACTGAAGCTTTCTTT

CDR3 length: 13
V gene: TRBV18
J gene: TRBJ1-1
clone size: NA
D gene: NA
CDR3 protein: CASSLHVNTEAFF
CDR3 DNA: TGTGCCAGCTCACTACACGTGAACACTGAAGCTTTCTTT

CDR3 length: 15
V gene: TRBV5-5
J gene: TRBJ1-1
clone size: NA
D gene: NA
CDR3 protein: CASSFLVIGGAEAFF
CDR3 DNA: TGTGCCAGCAGCTTCCTCGTAATAGGGGGGGCTGAAGCTTTCTTT

CDR3 length: 15
V gene: TRBV5-6
J gene: TRBJ2-7
clone size: NA
D gene: NA
CDR3 protein: CASSSSGFLPREQYF
CDR3 DNA: TGTGCCAGCAGCTCGTCCGGGTTTCTCCCCCGCGAGCAGTACTTC

CDR3 length: 14
V gene: TRBV28
J gene: TRBJ2-5
clone size: NA
D gene: TRBD2
CDR3 protein: CATQSSGGAETQYF
CDR3 DNA: TGTGCCACCCAATCTAGCGGGGGGGCTGAGACCCAGTACTTC

CDR3 length: 15
V gene: TRBV4-3
J gene: TRBJ1-3
clone size: NA
D gene: NA
CDR3 protein: CASSQDGGVWNTIYF
CDR3 DNA: TGCGCCAGCAGCCAAGACGGCGGAGTTTGGAACACCATATATTTT

CDR3 length: 16
V gene: TRBV7-9
J gene: TRBJ1-1
clone size: NA
D gene: NA
CDR3 protein: CASSTQTRTLTYEAFF
CDR3 DNA: TGTGCCAGCAGCACCCAAACTCGGACACTTACTTATGAAGCTTTCTTT

CDR3 length: 13
V gene: TRBV19
J gene: TRBJ2-2
clone size: NA
D gene: NA
CDR3 protein: CACGTQNTGELFF
CDR3 DNA: TGTGCCTGCGGGACTCAGAACACCGGGGAGCTGTTTTTT

CDR3 length: 14
V gene: TRBV18
J gene: TRBJ1-2
clone size: once
D gene: NA
CDR3 protein: CASSSPGADYGYTF
CDR3 DNA: TGTGCCAGCTCATCCCCAGGGGCGGACTATGGCTACACCTTC

CDR3 length: 15
V gene: TRBV9
J gene: TRBJ1-2
clone size: NA
D gene: NA
CDR3 protein: CASSKRGGGAYGYTF
CDR3 DNA: TGTGCCAGCAGCAAGAGGGGGGGCGGGGCGTATGGCTACACCTTC

CDR3 length: 15
V gene: TRBV10-3
J gene: TRBJ1-5
clone size: NA
D gene: TRBD1
CDR3 protein: CAISGGTGDNQPQHF
CDR3 DNA: TGTGCCATCAGCGGAGGGACAGGGGACAATCAGCCCCAGCATTTT

CDR3 length: 16
V gene: TRBV7-2
J gene: TRBJ2-6
clone size: NA
D gene: TRBD1
CDR3 protein: CASSPRTGAGANVLTF
CDR3 DNA: TGTGCCAGCAGCCCCCGGACAGGGGCTGGGGCCAACGTCCTGACTTTC

CDR3 length: 16
V gene: TRBV18
J gene: TRBJ2-6
clone size: NA
D gene: TRBD1
CDR3 protein: CASSGTGISGANVLTF
CDR3 DNA: TGTGCCAGCTCCGGGACAGGTATTTCTGGGGCCAACGTCCTGACTTTC